These T cell receptor beta chains were read from a single sample in a study of cytomegalovirus exposure and HLA in healthy donors. TCRdb keeps only in-frame clones here, not all; method: immunoSEQ multiplex PCR. The table records about 73,000 clones, approximately 95% of them present only once. The sequencing input was PBMCs. The receptors derive from a man between 18 and 35 years old in good health and CMV-seronegative. The CDR3 runs from the conserved cysteine through the conserved F or W. A D gene is named only where the DNA matches it firmly. Some rows mark clone size as missing; the rest say once, few, many or name a class of expanded clone.

clone size,J gene,V gene,CDR3 length,D gene,CDR3 protein,CDR3 DNA
-,TRBJ2-2,TRBV27,15,TRBD1,CASSTGQGIPGELFF,TGTGCCAGCAGTACAGGACAGGGAATTCCCGGGGAGCTGTTTTTT
-,TRBJ1-4,TRBV7-9,15,TRBD1,CASSLGDRRDEKLFF,TGTGCCAGCAGCTTAGGGGACAGGAGGGATGAAAAACTGTTTTTT
-,TRBJ2-3,TRBV4-1,14,-,CASSQDRGEDTQYF,TGCGCCAGCAGCCAAGATAGAGGCGAGGATACGCAGTATTTT
-,TRBJ2-1,TRBV2,19,TRBD2,CASSQKEMLVAGVYNEQFF,TGTGCCAGCAGCCAGAAAGAGATGCTGGTAGCGGGGGTCTACAATGAGCAGTTCTTC
-,TRBJ1-1,TRBV5-5,16,-,CASSFPPWRMNTEAFF,TGTGCCAGCAGCTTCCCCCCGTGGCGGATGAACACTGAAGCTTTCTTT
-,TRBJ2-1,TRBV27,15,TRBD1,CASSFFWTGDNEQFF,TGTGCCAGCAGTTTCTTCTGGACAGGGGACAATGAGCAGTTCTTC
-,TRBJ2-5,TRBV5-1,19,-,CASRLAGVGAAAYQETQYF,TGCGCCAGCAGATTGGCCGGAGTGGGTGCAGCGGCGTACCAAGAGACCCAGTACTTC
-,TRBJ2-7,TRBV5-1,17,TRBD2,CASSLVPSGGPSWEQYF,TGCGCCAGCAGCTTGGTTCCTAGCGGGGGGCCAAGCTGGGAGCAGTACTTC
-,TRBJ1-1,TRBV7-9,12,-,CASRQADTEAFF,TGTGCCAGCAGACAAGCGGACACTGAAGCTTTCTTT
-,TRBJ2-3,TRBV6-1,14,TRBD2,CASRLAPSTDTQYF,TGTGCCAGCAGACTAGCGCCTAGCACAGATACGCAGTATTTT
-,TRBJ1-3,TRBV4-3,15,-,CASSQERADGNTIYF,TGCGCCAGCAGCCAAGAGAGGGCGGACGGAAACACCATATATTTT
once,TRBJ1-1,TRBV7-9,15,TRBD1,CASSARDRMNTEAFF,TGTGCCAGCAGCGCAAGGGACAGAATGAACACTGAAGCTTTCTTT
-,TRBJ1-1,TRBV7-9,14,TRBD1,CASSIDRDNTEAFF,TGTGCCAGCAGCATTGACAGGGATAACACTGAAGCTTTCTTT
-,TRBJ2-2,TRBV29-1,13,TRBD2,CSARRTSGGELFF,TGCAGCGCGCGGAGAACTAGCGGCGGGGAGCTGTTTTTT
-,TRBJ2-5,TRBV28,16,TRBD1,CASSLGQGALRETQYF,TGTGCCAGCAGTTTAGGACAGGGGGCTCTTAGGGAGACCCAGTACTTC
-,TRBJ2-7,TRBV7-2,15,TRBD2,CASSLDSGGPREQYF,TGTGCCAGCAGCTTAGATAGCGGGGGCCCTCGCGAGCAGTACTTC
-,TRBJ2-3,TRBV5-6,14,-,CASSSGGAKDTQYF,TGTGCCAGCAGCTCTGGGGGGGCGAAAGATACGCAGTATTTT
-,TRBJ1-4,TRBV28,16,-,CASSFPPGASNEKLFF,TGTGCCAGCAGTTTCCCCCCCGGAGCGAGTAATGAAAAACTGTTTTTT
-,TRBJ2-7,TRBV2,13,-,CASSDRDYYEQYF,TGTGCCAGCAGTGACAGGGATTACTACGAGCAGTACTTC
few,TRBJ2-7,TRBV6-1,16,TRBD2,CASSDPGGGNSYEQYF,TGTGCCAGCAGTGACCCGGGGGGAGGTAACTCCTACGAGCAGTACTTC
once,TRBJ2-5,TRBV13,14,TRBD1,CASRTDREGETQYF,TGTGCCAGCAGAACGGACAGGGAAGGAGAGACCCAGTACTTC
-,TRBJ1-4,TRBV29-1,13,TRBD1,CSALDRADEKLFF,TGCAGCGCCCTGGACAGGGCGGACGAAAAACTGTTTTTT
-,TRBJ2-2,TRBV7-6,15,-,CASSSPLTVAGELFF,TGTGCCAGCAGCTCCCCTCTGACTGTCGCCGGGGAGCTGTTTTTT
-,TRBJ2-1,TRBV19,16,-,CASSPRWSQGNNEQFF,TGTGCCAGTAGTCCCCGTTGGAGCCAGGGGAACAATGAGCAGTTCTTC
once,TRBJ2-1,TRBV11-2,18,TRBD2,CASSSPGLAGGLYNEQFF,TGTGCCAGCAGCTCGCCGGGACTAGCGGGGGGGTTGTACAATGAGCAGTTCTTC
-,TRBJ2-7,TRBV7-7,14,TRBD1,CASSSGTGVYEQYF,TGTGCTAGCAGCTCCGGGACAGGGGTCTACGAGCAGTACTTC
-,TRBJ1-1,TRBV30,12,-,CAWRPGGSEAFF,TGTGCCTGGAGGCCTGGCGGGTCTGAAGCTTTCTTT
-,TRBJ1-5,TRBV28,17,TRBD1,CASSSPDREWVNQPQHF,TGTGCCAGCAGCTCCCCTGACAGGGAATGGGTCAATCAGCCCCAGCATTTT
once,TRBJ1-2,TRBV5-4,14,-,CASSYPGRVAGYTF,TGTGCCAGCAGTTACCCTGGGAGAGTCGCTGGCTACACCTTC
-,TRBJ2-5,TRBV2,12,-,CASKRPVETQYF,TGTGCCAGCAAGCGGCCAGTGGAGACCCAGTACTTC
-,TRBJ1-5,TRBV7-6,17,-,CASSLGARPNGNQPQHF,TGTGCCAGCAGCCTAGGGGCGCGACCGAATGGCAATCAGCCCCAGCATTTT
-,TRBJ1-1,TRBV10-3,16,TRBD1,CATNRGQTAMNTEAFF,TGTGCCACTAATAGGGGGCAGACAGCTATGAACACTGAAGCTTTCTTT
-,TRBJ2-1,TRBV11-2,17,TRBD2,CASSLAGGGAFGNEQFF,TGTGCCAGCAGCTTAGCCGGCGGGGGGGCCTTCGGCAATGAGCAGTTCTTC
-,TRBJ2-1,TRBV27,14,-,CASSLGSGVNEQFF,TGTGCCAGCAGTCTCGGATCCGGGGTCAATGAGCAGTTCTTC
-,TRBJ2-2,TRBV9,17,TRBD2,CASSVVSGLAGTGELFF,TGTGCCAGCAGCGTAGTTTCGGGACTAGCGGGTACCGGGGAGCTGTTTTTT
-,TRBJ1-1,TRBV7-2,14,TRBD1,CASSFSSTGAEAFF,TGTGCCAGCAGCTTCTCCTCGACAGGGGCCGAAGCTTTCTTT
-,TRBJ1-1,TRBV9,18,-,CASSVAGLQGDVVTEAFF,TGTGCCAGCAGCGTAGCTGGGCTACAGGGAGACGTCGTCACTGAAGCTTTCTTT
-,TRBJ1-5,TRBV11-2,15,TRBD1,CASRPGTDSSGPQHF,TGTGCCAGCAGACCGGGGACAGATTCTTCTGGGCCCCAGCATTTT
-,TRBJ2-7,TRBV27,12,TRBD1,CASSLTGGEQYF,TGTGCCAGCAGTCTAACAGGGGGCGAGCAGTACTTC
medium-sized,TRBJ1-2,TRBV27,13,TRBD1,CASSFRGLEGYTF,TGTGCCAGCAGTTTTAGGGGGCTGGAAGGCTACACCTTC
-,TRBJ1-5,TRBV19,16,-,CASGSPVRGAGQPQHF,TGTGCCAGTGGGAGCCCTGTTCGGGGGGCCGGTCAGCCCCAGCATTTT
-,TRBJ2-7,TRBV9,14,-,CASSLGGAPTEQYF,TGTGCCAGCAGCTTGGGGGGGGCGCCCACCGAGCAGTACTTC
few,TRBJ2-5,TRBV7-2,12,-,CASSQPDRTQYF,TGTGCCAGCAGCCAACCCGATAGGACCCAGTACTTC
-,TRBJ2-1,TRBV18,16,-,CASSPLQGVTYNEQFF,TGTGCCAGCTCACCCCTACAGGGTGTAACCTACAATGAGCAGTTCTTC
-,TRBJ2-1,TRBV7-6,21,TRBD2,CASSLTVGAGGFNVLYNEQFF,TGTGCCAGCAGCTTAACCGTCGGGGCGGGGGGGTTTAACGTCTTGTACAATGAGCAGTTCTTC